This TCR beta chain was captured by sequencing in a study of T cells in Graves' hyperthyroidism and ophthalmopathy. This clonotype has a count of ten or more. Subjects with ophthalmopathy showed a Clinical Activity Score no lower than 3, a NOSPECS grade no lower than 4, and a duration shorter than 3 months. Amplification targeted TCR beta CDR3 regions from RNA transcripts. When the TCR CDR3 underwent first-round RT-PCR, the HTBI primer set was used. One entry per CDR3 protein, called by TCRdb with MiXCR from the multiplex PCR reads. The data hold 500,000 to 650,000 distinct CDR3 sequences, with roughly 15% observed a single time. The V end was cut by 6 bases, the J end by 5 bases, with 10 bases between. In germline, CDR1 is MNHNS, CDR2 SASEGT. The length of the CDR3 is 13 residues.

The J gene is TRBJ1-4, the V gene TRBV6-1; TRBD1 might be the D (5 bases). Material for sequencing was blood. This receptor was taken from a young woman with Graves' ophthalmopathy. In DNA form, the CDR3 reads TGTGCCAGCAGCACGGGGGTGAATGAAAAACTGTTTTTT. It specifies CASSTGVNEKLFF.